This T cell receptor beta chain was captured by sequencing in a study of T cells after yellow fever vaccination. TCRdb called the 5' RACE reads again in MiXCR, with one record for every CDR3 protein. The repertoire includes approximately 510,000 distinct CDR3 sequences, just over 20% of them detected once, and about 15% sits in the top ten. This clonotype has more than one count but fewer than ten. The clonotype comes from a man between 18 and 29 years old who received the YFV17D yellow fever vaccine. This sample comprised PBMCs, obtained roughly 23 days after the first yellow fever vaccination.

Written as DNA, the CDR3 is TGCGCCAGCAGCATACCGGGACAGGGGATCTCCTACGAGCAGTACGTC. This encodes CASSIPGQGISYEQYV. The chain carries TRBV4-1 and TRBJ2-7; 10 bases agree with TRBD1. V lost 5 bases to trimming and J lost 0 bases; unmatched junction nucleotides: 7. CDR1 MGHRA and CDR2 YSYEKL come from the germline V gene. This CDR3 is built from 16 residues.